The 18 T cell receptor beta chains below were found in one sample sequenced in a study of T cell responses to AZD1222 COVID-19 vaccine. Clones were read by immunoSEQ multiplex PCR, and TCRdb kept only the in-frame ones, dropping some. This sample has about 110,000 clones, with 91% found just once. The starting material was peripheral blood, obtained on day 0 of AZD1222 vaccination. These receptors came from an adult in good health.

The chain joins TRBV12-3 or TRBV12-4 to TRBJ1-1, with TRBD1 as a possible D gene (5 bases). The CDR3 contains 13 residues. V was shortened by 5 bases and J by 1 base, with 8 bases between the two germline ends. CDR3 sequence: CASSLQGNTEAFF. Here the CDR3 DNA reads TGTGCCAGCAGTCTTCAGGGGAACACTGAAGCTTTCTTT.

In this sample, this clone turned up once. The J gene is TRBJ2-1, the V gene TRBV4-1, with 7 positions matching TRBD1. The V gene's germline CDR1 is MGHRA and CDR2 YSYEKL. This CDR3 is built from 13 residues. Trimming removed 5 bases from V and 4 bases from J; junction bases left unmatched: 2. For the CDR3, the DNA is TGCGCCAGCAGCGGACAGGATTACAATGAGCAGTTCTTC. As protein: CASSGQDYNEQFF.

In its sample, this clone was seen once. The chain combines TRBV6-1 with TRBJ2-7; D not resolved. With 2 bases removed from V and 0 bases from J, the gap between germline ends came to 8 bases. The CDR3 spans 14 residues. Germline V lookup: CDR1 MNHNS, CDR2 SASEGT. The CDR3 loop reads CASSEFTYSYEQYF. The CDR3 nucleotides read TGTGCCAGCAGTGAATTCACCTACTCCTACGAGCAGTACTTC.

This rearrangement joins TRBV11-2 to TRBJ1-2; TRBD1 might be the D (5 bases). Germline CDR1 reads SGHAT; CDR2 reads FQNNGV. The CDR3 consists of 13 residues. V was shortened by 4 bases and J by 4 bases, with 10 bases between the two germline ends. CDR3 in DNA: TGTGCCAGCAGCTGGGACGGGACCTATGGCTACACCTTC. Protein sequence: CASSWDGTYGYTF. Using reference TRBV11-2 and TRBJ1-2 for the parts outside the CDR3, the full variable domain is EAGVAQSPRYKIIEKRQSVAFWCNPISGHATLYWYQQILGQGPKLLIQFQNNGVVDDSQLPKDRFSAERLKGVDSTLKIQPAKLEDSAVYLCASSWDGTYGYTFGSGTRLTVV.

The rearrangement uses TRBV5-4 and TRBJ2-5, with 9 bases that match TRBD2. With V trimmed by 0 bases and J by 7 bases, 7 bases remained unmatched. CDR1 is SGHNT and CDR2 is YYREEE in the germline V gene (reference sequence). This CDR3 comprises 15 residues. Written as DNA, the CDR3 is TGTGCCAGCAGCTTGGGTGGCGGGAGGGCCGGGACCCAGTACTTC. Its protein is CASSLGGGRAGTQYF.

This chain joins TRBV5-6 and TRBJ2-3; tentative D call: TRBD2 (6 bases). Germline CDR1 and CDR2: SGHDT and YYEEEE. V dropped 4 bases and J dropped 2 bases, with 14 bases sitting between them. This CDR3 is 15 amino acids long. DNA of the CDR3: TGTGCCAGCAGCAGACTAGGGGAACCCACAGATACGCAGTATTTT. Its protein product is CASSRLGEPTDTQYF.

J is TRBJ1-5 and V is TRBV7-2; D unclear. The V end was cut by 1 base, the J end by 0 bases, with 7 bases between. The germline gives CDR1 SGHTA, CDR2 FQGNSA. The CDR3 loop spans 15 amino acids. The CDR3 bases are TGTGCCAGCAGCTTAGTTCACACTAGCAATCAGCCCCAGCATTTT. Amino acids: CASSLVHTSNQPQHF.

This chain connects TRBV2 to TRBJ1-2, with D possibly matching TRBD1 (6 bases). Germline CDR1 and CDR2: SNHLY and FYNNEI. The CDR3 runs 15 residues. The germline V and J ends were trimmed by 4 bases and 0 bases, with 12 bases remaining between them. CDR3 nucleotide sequence: TGTGCCAGCAGTGTCAGAGGGGGTGCTAACTATGGCTACACCTTC. This sequence encodes CASSVRGGANYGYTF.

The V and J genes are TRBV2 and TRBJ2-7; D is perhaps TRBD1 or TRBD2 (5 bases each). Trimming removed 2 bases from V and 2 bases from J, with 10 bases in between. The CDR3 is made up of 14 amino acids. Per germline, CDR1 SNHLY and CDR2 FYNNEI. CDR3 in DNA: TGTGCCAGCAGTGAAACTGAGGGGACCTACGAGCAGTACTTC. Protein product: CASSETEGTYEQYF.

The rearrangement uses TRBV11-1 and TRBJ2-7; the D is unclear. Germline V CDR1 and CDR2: SGHAT, FQDESV (reference sequence). The CDR3 is made up of 10 amino acids. Deletions cut 10 bases from V and 3 bases from J, with 7 bases between. CDR3 coding DNA: TGTGCCACCGGTGACTACGAGCAGTACTTC. Protein sequence: CATGDYEQYF.

J is TRBJ1-1 and V is TRBV6-5, with 7 bases matching TRBD1. CDR1 MNHEY and CDR2 SVGAGI come from the germline V gene. J gave up 6 bases and V 6 bases, and 7 bases lay outside the gene matches. This CDR3 is 13 amino acids long. The CDR3 DNA follows: TGTGCCAGCAGCTTTACAGGGGCCGCTGAAGCTTTCTTT. Translating gives CASSFTGAAEAFF.

The genes are TRBV18 and TRBJ2-7; 8 bases map to TRBD1. This CDR3 is 13 amino acids long. Per the germline V gene, CDR1 is KGHSH and CDR2 is LQKENI. The J segment lost 2 bases and the V segment lost 5 bases, leaving 2 bases of the junction unmatched. The CDR3 loop is CASSKQGAYEQYF. The CDR3, as DNA: TGTGCCAGCTCAAAACAGGGGGCCTACGAGCAGTACTTC. The entire variable domain, with the rest obtained from reference TRBV18 and TRBJ2-7, is as follows: NAGVMQNPRHLVRRRGQEARLRCSPMKGHSHVYWYRQLPEEGLKFMVYLQKENIIDESGMPKERFSAEFPKEGPSILRIQQVVRGDSAAYFCASSKQGAYEQYFGPGTRLTVT.

V is TRBV7-2 and J is TRBJ1-3, with 7 nucleotides matching TRBD1. The CDR3 totals 14 residues. After removal of 5 bases from V and 1 base from J, the junction contained 2 bases not matched to a gene. The V gene's germline CDR1 is SGHTA and CDR2 FQGNSA. CDR3 sequence (DNA): TGTGCCAGCAGCCCACAGGGGTCTGGAAACACCATATATTTT. Its protein is CASSPQGSGNTIYF.

The chain has TRBV15 and TRBJ1-1; TRBD1 is a possible D gene (5 bases). V lost 1 base and J lost 4, with 10 bases in between. This CDR3 is 14 amino acids long. Germline V gene sequence: CDR1 LNHNV, CDR2 YYDKDF (reference sequence). The CDR3 sequence: CATSRVTGGTEAFF. The CDR3 DNA reads TGTGCCACCAGCAGAGTAACGGGGGGCACTGAAGCTTTCTTT. The variable domain in full, completed from reference TRBV15 and TRBJ1-1, reads DAMVIQNPRYQVTQFGKPVTLSCSQTLNHNVMYWYQQKSSQAPKLLFHYYDKDFNNEADTPDNFQSRRPNTSFCFLDIRSPGLGDTAMYLCATSRVTGGTEAFFGQGTRLTVV.

The rearrangement uses TRBV12-3 or TRBV12-4 and TRBJ1-5; no reliable D call. The V end was cut by 2 bases, the J end by 0 bases, with 2 bases between. This CDR3 spans 13 amino acids. CDR3 sequence: CASSLNSNQPQHF. As DNA, the CDR3 is TGTGCCAGCAGTTTAAATAGCAATCAGCCCCAGCATTTT.

The chain joins TRBV19 to TRBJ1-3; D perhaps matches TRBD1 (6 bases). Trimming cost V 7 bases and J 0 bases, with 19 bases left between them. Germline loops: CDR1 LNHDA, CDR2 SQIVND (reference sequence). The CDR3 covers 17 residues. Here the CDR3 DNA reads TGTGCCAGTATACCCGCGGGACAAACGCCCTCTGGAAACACCATATATTTT. The encoded protein is CASIPAGQTPSGNTIYF.

This clone came up once. The V gene is TRBV3-1 (or the pseudogene TRBV3-2), the J gene TRBJ2-5; D perhaps matches TRBD2 (6 bases). The CDR3 extends over 14 amino acids. V lost 4 bases and J 7 bases, leaving 16 bases between the germline ends. Germline CDR1 reads LGHDT; CDR2 reads YNNKEL (reference sequence). For the CDR3, the DNA is TGTGCCAGCAGCCCAGACCGGGGGAGTGGGACCCAGTACTTC. It encodes CASSPDRGSGTQYF.

The chain uses TRBV2 and TRBJ2-7; 7 nucleotides match TRBD2. Germline assignment: CDR1 SNHLY and CDR2 FYNNEI. Germline trimming cut 6 bases from V and 4 bases from J; bases unmatched to any gene: 6. The CDR3 consists of 13 residues. CDR3 coding DNA: TGTGCCAGCAGACGACTAGCAACTTACGAGCAGTACTTC. Its translation: CASRRLATYEQYF.